The sequence of this T cell receptor (beta chain) was determined in a study of blood T cell repertoires in COVID-19. At the level of the study: The cDNA or gDNA used as material had been derived from T cells, B-cell-depleted T cells, or PBMCs.

Trimming removed 6 bases at V and 7 bases at J, with 18 bases between. The CDR3 spans 14 residues. CDR1 and CDR2 (germline): KGHSH, LQKENI. As originally analysed: The authors estimated nucleated cell counts from reference gene primer amplification. The repertoire was sequenced with immunoSEQ multiplex PCR; TCRdb's copy has only in-frame clones and lacks some. The V and J calls and the clone size are those of that table, but D and trimming were determined from the DNA. The data contain over 50,000 clones, 70% to 90% of them singletons. The sequence was obtained from a human donor in a cohort sampled during active COVID-19. The chain couples TRBV18 to TRBJ1-1, with a tentative D call TRBD1 (6 bases). Sequencing used peripheral blood. CDR3 in DNA: TGTGCCAGCTCGCCGGAGGGGGGGTACGGTGAAGCTTTCTTT. This encodes CASSPEGGYGEAFF.